This T cell receptor (beta chain) was recorded in a study of CD8 T cells in ankylosing spondylitis. This clonotype was counted ten times or more. One end of the junction does not line up with germline, which may come from a read error. TCRdb re-analysed the 5' RACE reads in MiXCR, keeping a single row per CDR3 protein. This table has 200,000 to 300,000 distinct CDR3 sequences, over 9.5% appearing once. The CDR3 has 13 amino acids. CDR1 is SEHNR and CDR2 is FQNEAQ in the germline V gene (reference sequence). The clonotype was recovered from a male donor with ankylosing spondylitis or in good health (not recorded which). V usage is TRBV7-9 and J usage is TRBJ1-2, with 9 bases fitting TRBD1. The sample was blood, either unsorted or a sorted T cell fraction (not recorded which). CDR3 in amino acids: CASSLDGTGRAVF. The DNA of the CDR3 is TGTGCCAGCAGCTTGGACGGGACAGGGAGAGCTGTCTTC.